This TCR beta chain comes out of a study of blood T cell repertoires in COVID-19. Study background: The United States, Italy and Spain were the sources of the acute and convalescent COVID-19 samples. T cells, B-cell-depleted T cells, or PBMCs supplied cDNA or gDNA.

Germline-derived CDR1 and CDR2 are SQVTM and ANQGSEA. Trimming at V came to 6 bases and at J to 0 bases, leaving 9 bases not matched to a gene. CDR3 length equals 15 residues. In the original processing: Reference gene primer amplification gave nucleated cell count estimates. Profiling relied on immunoSEQ multiplex PCR, and the TCRdb table lists in-frame clones only, not all of them. V and J calls and clone size are copied from that table; D and trimming were computed from the DNA. The sample records more than 95,000 clones, about three quarters being singletons. This clonotype was obtained from a man aged 65-85 years with acute or convalescent COVID-19. The sample comprised peripheral blood. V is TRBV29-1 and J is TRBJ2-7, with 9 bases fitting TRBD2. The DNA for the CDR3 is TGCAGCGTCTTTTCTAGCGGGACGAGCTCCTACGAGCAGTACTTC. Protein sequence: CSVFSSGTSSYEQYF.